These T cell receptor beta chains were read from a single sample in a study of response to subunit inactivated influenza vaccine. TCRdb independently ran MiXCR on the RT-PCR reads; one entry per CDR3 protein. Of about 520,000 distinct CDR3 sequences in the sample, around 25% are singletons; the top ten hold approximately 2%. Sequencing was performed on CD4+ T cells sorted from PBMCs, taken around 5 days after vaccination. The receptors stem from a man between 45 and 60 years old who received an inactivated influenza vaccine. Each CDR3 is given with its conserved first and last residue. The D gene is left open where the match is weak. Size values are once, few and many counts, or a class for expanded clones, and some rows have none.

j_gene,v_gene,abundance,d_gene,CDR3aa,CDR3nt
TRBJ1-4,TRBV7-9,once,TRBD1,CASSLTGELGKLFF,TGTGCCAGCAGCCTGACAGGGGAATTGGGAAAACTGTTTTTT
TRBJ2-7,TRBV30,-,-,CAWSKGSINAGLYEQYF,TGTGCCTGGAGTAAGGGTAGTATTAACGCGGGTCTCTACGAGCAGTACTTC
TRBJ2-7,TRBV28,-,TRBD2,CASTLAGWDEQYF,TGTGCCAGCACACTAGCGGGGTGGGACGAGCAGTACTTC
TRBJ2-7,TRBV5-1,few,-,CASSFAGIEYEQYF,TGCGCCAGCAGCTTCGCAGGGATCGAGTACGAGCAGTACTTC
TRBJ2-2,TRBV12-3/TRBV12-4,many,TRBD2,CASSLSGGTNTGELFF,TGTGCCAGCAGCCTAAGCGGGGGCACGAACACCGGGGAGCTGTTTTTT
TRBJ2-7,TRBV3-1,-,-,CASSTWTATYEQYF,TGTGCCAGCAGCACCTGGACAGCTACCTACGAGCAGTACTTC
TRBJ1-2,TRBV5-4,few,-,CASSLLGASYGYTF,TGTGCCAGCAGCTTGCTGGGGGCGAGCTATGGCTACACCTTC
TRBJ2-7,TRBV20-1,-,TRBD1,CSAGQGGEQYF,TGCAGTGCGGGACAGGGCGGGGAGCAGTACTTC
TRBJ2-1,TRBV5-1,many,-,CASSFERTGTTYNEQFF,TGCGCCAGCAGCTTCGAACGGACCGGGACAACCTACAATGAGCAGTTCTTC
TRBJ1-2,TRBV20-1,-,-,CSAGHHSNYGYTF,TGCAGTGCCGGACACCATTCTAACTATGGCTACACCTTC
TRBJ2-7,TRBV29-1,-,-,CSVVAGPSYEQYF,TGCAGCGTTGTGGCAGGACCATCCTACGAGCAGTACTTC
TRBJ1-2,TRBV5-1,few,TRBD1,CASSTLTGNYGYTF,TGCGCCAGCAGCACTCTGACAGGGAACTATGGCTACACCTTC
TRBJ2-7,TRBV6-2/TRBV6-3,-,TRBD1,CASNTPDRGYEQYF,TGTGCCAGCAATACCCCGGACAGGGGCTACGAGCAGTACTTC
TRBJ1-2,TRBV10-2,-,-,CASSDSGFYGYTF,TGCGCCAGCAGTGACTCAGGGTTCTATGGCTACACCTTC
TRBJ2-1,TRBV12-3/TRBV12-4,few,-,CASSLEASLNEQFF,TGTGCCAGCAGTTTAGAGGCTAGCCTCAATGAGCAGTTCTTC
TRBJ2-4,TRBV29-1,few,TRBD1,CSGTDKNIQYF,TGCAGTGGGACAGACAAAAACATTCAGTACTTC
TRBJ1-3,TRBV7-9,many,-,CASSPPLRSGNTIYF,TGTGCCAGCAGCCCCCCGTTGAGGTCGGGAAACACCATATATTTT
TRBJ2-5,TRBV12-3/TRBV12-4,-,-,CASSFPGTTQYF,TGTGCCAGCAGTTTTCCCGGGACAACCCAGTACTTC
TRBJ2-6,TRBV4-2,-,-,CASSQEPVVAPGANVLTF,TGTGCCAGCAGCCAAGAACCGGTGGTAGCGCCTGGGGCCAACGTCCTGACTTTC
TRBJ2-7,TRBV29-1,-,-,CSVEGDKPYEQYF,TGCAGCGTTGAAGGGGACAAGCCTTACGAGCAGTACTTC
TRBJ2-1,TRBV7-2,-,-,CASSLGREYNEQFF,TGTGCCAGCAGCTTAGGACGGGAATACAATGAGCAGTTCTTC
TRBJ2-4,TRBV4-3,few,-,CASSQGGAGDIQYF,TGCGCCAGCAGCCAAGGGGGGGCGGGAGACATTCAGTACTTC
TRBJ2-1,TRBV4-3,-,TRBD2,CASSPVSSGSYNEQFF,TGCGCCAGCAGCCCCGTCTCTAGCGGAAGTTACAATGAGCAGTTCTTC
TRBJ2-5,TRBV4-3,-,-,CASSQDLGGETQYF,TGCGCCAGCAGCCAAGATCTGGGGGGTGAGACCCAGTACTTC
TRBJ2-5,TRBV7-2,-,-,CASRFGAETQYF,TGTGCCAGCAGGTTCGGTGCGGAGACCCAGTACTTC
TRBJ2-7,TRBV11-2,few,TRBD2,CASSPRQGLLAGGHFYEQYF,TGTGCCAGCAGCCCACGACAGGGGTTACTAGCGGGGGGACACTTCTACGAGCAGTACTTC